The sequence of this T cell receptor beta chain was determined in a study of blood T cell repertoires in COVID-19. Overall study: Specimens from acute and convalescent COVID-19 originated in the United States, Italy and Spain.

As processed by the authors: Reference gene primer amplification yielded estimated nucleated cell counts. TCRdb's table, derived via immunoSEQ multiplex PCR, lists solely in-frame clones and lacks some. That table furnishes V, J and clone size, whereas the DNA furnished D and trimming. Among more than 300,000 clones listed, about 90% were seen once. The specimen was peripheral blood. This TCR came from a woman between 50 and 59 years old with COVID-19, enrolled during active disease.

This CDR3 reads CASSPAGNTEAFF. CDR3 DNA: TGTGCCAGCTCACCCGCAGGGAACACTGAAGCTTTCTTT. The gene calls are TRBV18 and TRBJ1-1; D remains unclear. V was pared by 3 bases and J by 1 base, with 6 bases between. The V gene's germline CDR1 is KGHSH and CDR2 LQKENI. The CDR3 has 13 residues.